This T cell receptor (beta chain) was sequenced for a study of neurological immune-mediated disorders. Study-wide results and caveats: With the multiple sclerosis repertoire cluster, neither clinical nor MRI features showed any association.

Many counts were recorded for this clonotype. Its specificity is not known. TCRdb reprocessed the 5' RACE reads with MiXCR, giving one entry per CDR3 protein. This sample has about 35,000 distinct CDR3 sequences; 3% to 4% occur once, and the top ten carry approximately 2.2%. CDR3 length: 14 amino acids. Germline loops: CDR1 MNHEY, CDR2 SVGEGT. The germline V and J ends were trimmed by 6 bases and 3 bases, with 15 bases remaining between them. The specimen sequenced was PBMCs. This TCR came from a young man with multiple sclerosis. The chain couples TRBV6-2 or TRBV6-3 to TRBJ2-7; D remains ambiguous. The CDR3 DNA sequence: TGTGCCAGCAGGAGTCCCGAGGTAGTCTACGAGCAGTACTTC. Its protein is CASRSPEVVYEQYF.